These 6 T cell receptor beta chains came from one sample sequenced in a study of HIV-infected patients and healthy controls. Reverse transcription used roughly 480 ng RNA and constant-region primers for alpha and beta. Alpha and beta chain libraries were made separately by chain-specific third strand synthesis with multiplexing indices. MiXCR, applied by TCRdb to the 5' RACE reads, yields one record per CDR3 protein. The sample has 15,000 to 20,000 distinct CDR3 sequences; over 7% are singletons. Whole blood was used without fractionation, so all unsorted peripheral T cells were included. The sample taken for sequencing was blood. The receptor set was obtained from an adult in good health.

This clonotype was recorded at least ten times. The DNA is omitted, as the CDR3 cannot be located on it reliably, and the CDR3 follows TCRdb's listing. The chain links TRBV20-1 to TRBJ1-5; the table's TRBD1 call for D was not verified on the DNA. The CDR3 is 14 residues long, counting both termini. Germline V gives CDR1 DFQATT, CDR2 SNEGSKA (reference sequence). CDR3 region: CSARFGAGNQPQHF.

This clonotype appeared many times. V usage is TRBV12-3 or TRBV12-4 and J usage is TRBJ1-6; 9 nucleotides agree with TRBD1. The trim removed 6 bases at V and 7 bases at J, leaving 7 bases unmatched. This CDR3 spans 15 amino acids. DNA for the CDR3: TGTGCCAGCAGGTCCCTCGGGACAGGGAATTCACCCCTCCACTTT. This encodes CASRSLGTGNSPLHF.

This clonotype was observed a handful of times. The chain uses TRBV20-1 and TRBJ2-3; 7 nucleotides align to TRBD2. From germline, CDR1 is DFQATT and CDR2 SNEGSKA (reference sequence). V lost 2 bases to trimming and J lost 3 bases; unmatched junction nucleotides: 5. CDR3 length equals 14 residues. The CDR3 bases are TGCAGTGCTAGAATCCCCGGGAGGACAGATACGCAGTATTTT. Amino acids: CSARIPGRTDTQYF.

This clonotype was seen more than once but under ten times. The chain couples TRBV5-4 to TRBJ1-3; D gene uncertain. In germline, CDR1 is SGHNT, CDR2 YYREEE (reference sequence). V was cut by 4 bases and J by 1 base, with 9 bases left in between. This CDR3 has 14 amino acids. CDR3 region: CASSDGSSGNTIYF. The CDR3 nucleotides are TGTGCCAGCAGCGACGGGTCTTCTGGAAACACCATATATTTT.

J is TRBJ2-1 and V is TRBV29-1; 7 bases are shared with TRBD1. From germline, CDR1 is SQVTM and CDR2 ANQGSEA. The CDR3 contains 14 residues. The V gene end was trimmed by 4 bases and the J gene end by 6 bases; junction bases not matched to a gene: 9. The CDR3: CSVVSYPGGNEQFF. CDR3 coding DNA: TGCAGCGTTGTTTCGTACCCAGGGGGCAATGAGCAGTTCTTC.

V is TRBV12-3 or TRBV12-4 and J is TRBJ2-3; D gene ambiguous. The germline V and J ends were trimmed by 2 bases and 1 base, with 10 bases remaining between them. This CDR3 contains 15 residues. The CDR3 region is CASSLLSGGTDTQYF. The CDR3 nucleotides read TGTGCCAGCAGTTTATTATCCGGTGGCACAGATACGCAGTATTTT.